A selection of T cell receptor beta chains follows, all from one sample in a study of blood T cell repertoires in COVID-19. Assay: immunoSEQ multiplex PCR; the TCRdb copy retains only in-frame clones and omits some. Of fewer than 200,000 clones detected, over 75% appear once; the ten largest clones hold roughly 9%. The sequenced sample consisted of PBMCs or T cells enriched from blood (not recorded which). All receptors come from a woman aged 18-29 years who had recovered from COVID-19. Both conserved end residues are part of each CDR3. A D gene is named only where the DNA matches it firmly. Size values are once, few and many counts, or a class for expanded clones, and some rows have none.

D	V	J	size	CDR3	DNA
TRBD2	TRBV6-2/TRBV6-3	TRBJ2-7	-	CASSYPNGLAGGATTYEQYF	TGTGCCAGCAGTTACCCGAACGGACTAGCGGGGGGCGCTACCACCTACGAGCAGTACTTC
-	TRBV19	TRBJ1-5	-	CASSFGQNSNQPQHF	TGTGCCAGTAGTTTCGGACAGAATAGCAATCAGCCCCAGCATTTT
TRBD2	TRBV5-1	TRBJ2-7	-	CASAEVAGGLEQYF	TGCGCCAGCGCGGAGGTAGCGGGAGGGCTCGAGCAGTACTTC
-	TRBV3-1/TRBV3-2	TRBJ1-4	-	CASSQNVEGLFF	TGTGCCAGCAGCCAAAACGTAGAGGGACTGTTTTTT
-	TRBV4-1	TRBJ1-3	-	CASSQPGGGNTIYF	TGCGCCAGCAGCCAGCCAGGAGGTGGAAACACCATATATTTT
TRBD1	TRBV19	TRBJ1-4	-	CASSASRQGSEKLFF	TGTGCCAGTAGTGCTTCAAGACAGGGTAGTGAAAAACTGTTTTTT
-	TRBV2	TRBJ1-1	-	CASSEVGGLNTEAFF	TGTGCCAGCAGCGAAGTAGGGGGACTGAACACTGAAGCTTTCTTT
-	TRBV28	TRBJ1-2	-	CASSPTVGTSGYTF	TGTGCCAGCAGCCCTACAGTTGGCACCAGTGGCTACACCTTC
TRBD2	TRBV7-2	TRBJ2-5	-	CASSPAGLAGRGAQYF	TGTGCCAGCAGCCCAGCGGGACTAGCGGGGAGGGGGGCCCAGTACTTC
-	TRBV7-9	TRBJ2-7	-	CASSSKDKPYEQYF	TGTGCCAGCAGCTCGAAAGACAAGCCCTACGAGCAGTACTTC
TRBD1	TRBV27	TRBJ1-4	-	CASSLTGGVEEKLFF	TGTGCCAGCAGCCTGACAGGGGGAGTCGAAGAAAAACTGTTTTTT
-	TRBV9	TRBJ1-6	-	CASSVEGRPNSPLHF	TGTGCCAGCAGCGTAGAAGGCAGGCCAAATTCACCCCTCCACTTT
TRBD2	TRBV27	TRBJ2-3	-	CASSFSLAGVSGTDTQYF	TGTGCCAGCAGTTTCAGCCTAGCGGGAGTGAGCGGCACAGATACGCAGTATTTT
TRBD2	TRBV28	TRBJ2-7	-	CASLGTSGYEQYF	TGTGCCAGCCTCGGGACTAGCGGATACGAGCAGTACTTC
-	TRBV5-8	TRBJ1-2	-	CASSFWQGISYGYTF	TGTGCCAGCAGCTTTTGGCAGGGGATTTCCTATGGCTACACCTTC
-	TRBV5-6	TRBJ2-2	few	CASRGAGNTGELFF	TGTGCCAGCAGGGGGGCCGGGAACACCGGGGAGCTGTTTTTT
TRBD2	TRBV11-1	TRBJ2-1	-	CASTSRLAGGEQFF	TGTGCCAGCACCTCGAGACTAGCGGGTGGAGAGCAGTTCTTC
-	TRBV10-1	TRBJ2-1	few	CASSESLDFSRQFF	TGCGCCAGCAGTGAGTCTCTGGACTTCTCCCGTCAGTTCTTC
TRBD1	TRBV5-1	TRBJ1-2	many	CASSPGGTGRINYGYTF	TGCGCCAGCAGCCCGGGGGGGACAGGGCGCATTAACTATGGCTACACCTTC
TRBD2	TRBV2	TRBJ2-2	-	CASSESTGGSVGELFF	TGTGCCAGCAGTGAAAGTACGGGGGGGTCCGTCGGGGAGCTGTTTTTT
-	TRBV2	TRBJ2-3	-	CASSEGGDTQYF	TGTGCCAGCAGTGAAGGAGGGGATACGCAGTATTTT
-	TRBV7-2	TRBJ1-2	-	CASSLDPGTYGYTF	TGTGCCAGCAGCTTAGATCCGGGGACATATGGCTACACCTTC
-	TRBV28	TRBJ1-1	-	CASSLSARGRIGLLVAFF	TGTGCCAGCAGTTTATCGGCCAGGGGCAGAATAGGCCTCCTAGTAGCTTTCTTT
TRBD2	TRBV4-1	TRBJ2-5	-	CASSQGPSGGETQYF	TGCGCCAGCAGCCAAGGTCCTAGCGGGGGCGAGACCCAGTACTTC
TRBD1	TRBV28	TRBJ1-2	-	CASSSPDRVYGYTF	TGTGCCAGCAGTTCCCCCGACAGGGTCTATGGCTACACCTTC
-	TRBV30	TRBJ1-1	-	CAGLKSGTEAFF	TGTGCCGGACTTAAAAGCGGGACTGAAGCTTTCTTT
-	TRBV18	TRBJ1-1	-	CASSPPMTGRETEAFF	TGTGCCAGCTCACCACCGATGACAGGAAGGGAGACTGAAGCTTTCTTT